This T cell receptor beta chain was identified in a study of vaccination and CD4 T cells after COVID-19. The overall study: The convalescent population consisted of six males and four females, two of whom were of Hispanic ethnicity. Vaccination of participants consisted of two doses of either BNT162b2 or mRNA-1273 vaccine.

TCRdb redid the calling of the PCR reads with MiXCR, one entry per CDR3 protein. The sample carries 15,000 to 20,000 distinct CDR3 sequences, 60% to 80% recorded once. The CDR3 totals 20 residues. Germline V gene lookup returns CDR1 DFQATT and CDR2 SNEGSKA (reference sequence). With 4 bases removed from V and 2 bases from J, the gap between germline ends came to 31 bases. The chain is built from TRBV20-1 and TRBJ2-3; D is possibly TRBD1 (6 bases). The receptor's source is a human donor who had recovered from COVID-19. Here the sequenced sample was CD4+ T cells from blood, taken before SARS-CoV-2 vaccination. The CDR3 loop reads CSATFHILEQGYFYTDTQYF. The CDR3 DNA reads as TGCAGTGCTACATTTCATATTCTCGAACAGGGTTATTTCTACACAGATACGCAGTATTTT.